This T cell receptor beta chain was profiled in a study of OX40 agonist ivuxolimab in advanced cancers. Study-wide background: People who had prior anti-PD-1, anti-PD-L1 or anti-CTLA-4 therapy could take part, and around 43% had some.

Study-level points and caveats: CD8+ T cells (on average) carried more expanded clones than CD4+ T cells.

The ends were cut back, 4 bases at V and 0 bases at J, with 13 bases in the middle. The CDR3 totals 16 residues. Germline V CDR1 and CDR2: MGHDK, SYGVNS. On this clone: Its matching antigen is unknown.

TCRdb's table, derived via immunoSEQ multiplex PCR, lists solely in-frame clones and lacks some. Here the sample spans more than 65,000 clones, approximately 81% being singletons. This sequence was found in an adult with an advanced solid tumor such as melanoma, head and neck, liver or kidney cancer. Here the sequenced sample was CD4+ or CD8+ T cells sorted from blood, taken in a trial of the OX40 agonist ivuxolimab. The rearrangement uses TRBV25-1 and TRBJ1-3; D gene ambiguous. This CDR3 is CASSGRQRFSGNTIYF. CDR3 bases: TGTGCCAGCAGTGGACGCCAACGGTTCTCTGGAAACACCATATATTTT.